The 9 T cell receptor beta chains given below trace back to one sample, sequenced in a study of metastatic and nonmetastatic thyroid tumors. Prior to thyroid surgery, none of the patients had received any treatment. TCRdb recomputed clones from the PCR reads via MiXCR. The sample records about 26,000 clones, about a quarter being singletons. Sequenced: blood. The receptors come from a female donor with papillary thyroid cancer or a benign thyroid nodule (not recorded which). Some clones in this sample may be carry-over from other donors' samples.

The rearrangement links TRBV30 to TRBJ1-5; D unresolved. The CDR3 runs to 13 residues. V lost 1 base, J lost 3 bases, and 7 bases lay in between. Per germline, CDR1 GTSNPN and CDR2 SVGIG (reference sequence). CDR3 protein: CAWSGGANQPQHF. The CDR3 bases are TGTGCCTGGAGTGGTGGAGCCAATCAGCCCCAGCATTTT.

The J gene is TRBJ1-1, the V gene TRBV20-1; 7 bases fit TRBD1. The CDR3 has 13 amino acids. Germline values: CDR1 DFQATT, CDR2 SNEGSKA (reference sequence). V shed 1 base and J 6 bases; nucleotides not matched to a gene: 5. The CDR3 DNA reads TGCAGTGCTAGAGTCTACAGGGGATCTGAAGCTTTCTTT. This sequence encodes CSARVYRGSEAFF.

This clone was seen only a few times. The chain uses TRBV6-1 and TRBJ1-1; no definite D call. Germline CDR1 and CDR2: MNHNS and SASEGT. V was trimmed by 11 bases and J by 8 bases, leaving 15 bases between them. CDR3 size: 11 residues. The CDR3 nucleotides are TGTGCCGCACGGCAATGCCCCGAAGCTTTCTTT. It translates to CAARQCPEAFF.

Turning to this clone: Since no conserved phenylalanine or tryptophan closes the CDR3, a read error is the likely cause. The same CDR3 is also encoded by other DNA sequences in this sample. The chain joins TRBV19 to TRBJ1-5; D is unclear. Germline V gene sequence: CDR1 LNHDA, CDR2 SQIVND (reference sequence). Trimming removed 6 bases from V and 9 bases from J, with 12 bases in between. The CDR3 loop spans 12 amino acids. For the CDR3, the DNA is TGTGCCAGTAGAGAAGGCCTAGCGCCCCAGCATCTT. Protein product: CASREGLAPQHL.

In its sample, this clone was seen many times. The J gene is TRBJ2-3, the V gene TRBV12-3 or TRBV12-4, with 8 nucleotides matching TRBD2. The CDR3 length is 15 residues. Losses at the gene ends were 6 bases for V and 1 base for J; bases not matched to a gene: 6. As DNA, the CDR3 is TGTGCCAGCAGCCGGGGGGGGGCTGGCACAGATACGCAGTATTTT. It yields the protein CASSRGGAGTDTQYF.

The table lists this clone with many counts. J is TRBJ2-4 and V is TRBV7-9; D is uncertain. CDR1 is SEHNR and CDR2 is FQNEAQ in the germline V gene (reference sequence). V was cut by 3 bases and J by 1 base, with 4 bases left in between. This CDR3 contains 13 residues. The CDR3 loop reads CASSFGAKNIQYF. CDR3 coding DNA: TGTGCCAGCAGCTTTGGGGCCAAAAACATTCAGTACTTC.

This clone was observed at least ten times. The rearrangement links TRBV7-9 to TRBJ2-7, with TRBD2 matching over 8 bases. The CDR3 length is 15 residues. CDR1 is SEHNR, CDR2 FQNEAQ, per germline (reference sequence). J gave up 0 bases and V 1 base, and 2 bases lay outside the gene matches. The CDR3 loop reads CASSLGSGSSYEQYF. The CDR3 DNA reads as TGTGCCAGCAGCTTAGGCAGCGGGAGCTCCTACGAGCAGTACTTC. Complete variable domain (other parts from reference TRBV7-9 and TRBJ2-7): DTGVSQNPRHKITKRGQNVTFRCDPISEHNRLYWYRQTLGQGPEFLTYFQNEAQLEKSRLLSDRFSAERPKGSFSTLEIQRTEQGDSAMYLCASSLGSGSSYEQYFGPGTRLTVT.

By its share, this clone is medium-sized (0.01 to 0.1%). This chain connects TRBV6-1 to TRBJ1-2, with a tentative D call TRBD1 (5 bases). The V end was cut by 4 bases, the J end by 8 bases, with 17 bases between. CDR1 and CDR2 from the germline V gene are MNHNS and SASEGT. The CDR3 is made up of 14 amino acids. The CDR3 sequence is CASSGGRWDGGYTF. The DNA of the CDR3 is TGTGCCAGCAGTGGGGGCCGGTGGGATGGGGGCTACACCTTC.

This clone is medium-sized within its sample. CDR3 residues: CASSYASDSNPIGYTF. In nucleotides, the CDR3 is TGTGCCAGCAGTTACGCCAGCGATTCTAACCCTATCGGCTACACCTTC. V and J are TRBV6-5 and TRBJ1-2; no definite D call. This CDR3 has 16 amino acids. CDR1 and CDR2 from the germline V gene are MNHEY and SVGAGI. Trimming stripped 2 bases from V and 8 bases from J, with 21 bases between.